The TCR beta chain under discussion was sequenced for a study of T cell responses to AZD1222 COVID-19 vaccine. The CDR3 consists of 16 residues. The V gene end was trimmed by 4 bases and the J gene end by 0 bases; junction bases not matched to a gene: 6. Per the germline V gene, CDR1 is KGHSH and CDR2 is LQKENI. This table comes from immunoSEQ multiplex PCR, and its TCRdb copy is limited to in-frame clones, with some not included. The top ten hold 7.9% of the sample, which has some 150,000 clones, 65% to 90% seen once. General study findings and limits: An increase in Spike-specific TCR breadth and depth was observed after two AZD1222 doses. Nearly half of spike-specific TCRs reportedly go after variant regions that carry no mutations. There were vaccine-associated CD4 TCRs across spike, dominant at 160-218 and 743-854. Donors, mostly white British, included more females; clonal diversity was possibly underestimated.

For this clone: The antigen is unknown.

Sequences were derived from peripheral blood, sampled 28 days after the second dose of the MenACWY control vaccine. The chain joins TRBV18 to TRBJ2-4, with 7 bases matching TRBD1. The receptor's source is an adult who received the MenACWY meningococcal vaccine as a control. This chain's CDR3 is CASSHDRDIAKNIQYF. For the CDR3, the DNA is TGTGCCAGCTCACATGACAGGGACATAGCCAAAAACATTCAGTACTTC.